This T cell receptor (beta chain) comes out of a study of T cell responses to AZD1222 COVID-19 vaccine. Study results and limitations: White British ancestry dominated among donors, who included more females, and clonal diversity was possibly underestimated.

Clones were sequenced by immunoSEQ multiplex PCR, and TCRdb holds only the in-frame ones, with some missing. The sample has approximately 90,000 clones, approximately 90% seen once. Germline V lookup: CDR1 MDHEN, CDR2 SYDVKM. V was trimmed by 5 bases and J by 7 bases, leaving 14 bases between them. This CDR3 is built from 14 residues. This clone was seen more than once but under ten times. Its antigen is as yet unknown. This chain uses TRBV28 with TRBJ1-4; D remains unclear. This TCR derives from an adult in good health. This material consisted of peripheral blood, taken on day 0 of AZD1222 vaccination. In nucleotides, the CDR3 is TGTGCCAGCAGTACTCGGGCCTCGGGTGAAAAACTGTTTTTT. This gives the protein CASSTRASGEKLFF.